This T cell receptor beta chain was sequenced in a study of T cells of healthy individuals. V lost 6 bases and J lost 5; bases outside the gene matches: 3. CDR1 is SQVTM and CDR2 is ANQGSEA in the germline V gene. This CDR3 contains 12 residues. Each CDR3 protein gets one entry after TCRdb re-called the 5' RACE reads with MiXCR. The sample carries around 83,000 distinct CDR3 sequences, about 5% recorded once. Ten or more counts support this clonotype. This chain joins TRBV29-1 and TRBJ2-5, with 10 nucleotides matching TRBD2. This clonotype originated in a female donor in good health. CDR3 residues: CSVSGRGETQYF. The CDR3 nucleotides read TGCAGCGTGAGCGGGAGGGGGGAGACCCAGTACTTC.